A selection of T cell receptor beta chains follows, all from one sample in a study of blood T cell repertoires in COVID-19. Here immunoSEQ multiplex PCR was the method, and the copy in TCRdb shows in-frame clones only, minus some. The data contain 200,000 to 250,000 clones, roughly 87% of them singletons. The material sequenced was PBMCs or T cells enriched from blood (not recorded which). These receptors all stem from a man aged 30-40 years who had recovered from COVID-19. Each CDR3 is given with its conserved first and last residue. The D gene is left open where the match is weak. The size entry is marked missing in some rows and otherwise reads once, few, many or a size class.

j_call,d_call,v_call,clone_size,cdr3_nt,cdr3_aa
TRBJ2-2,TRBD1,TRBV5-1,NA,TGCGCCAGCAGCCTACAGGGGGCGTCTTACACCGGGGAGCTGTTTTTT,CASSLQGASYTGELFF
TRBJ1-4,TRBD1,TRBV19,NA,TGTGCCAGTAGTATACGGGCCGGGGGACAGGCCGAAAAACTGTTTTTT,CASSIRAGGQAEKLFF
TRBJ2-7,NA,TRBV14,NA,TGTGCCAGCAGCCCCTATACTGTTGGCGAGCAGTACTTC,CASSPYTVGEQYF
TRBJ2-7,TRBD1,TRBV13,NA,TGTGCCAGCAGCTTAAGGGGACAGCCAAAAACCTACGAGCAGTACTTC,CASSLRGQPKTYEQYF
TRBJ2-3,NA,TRBV19,NA,TGTGCCAGTAGTACTACAGGGAATGCAGATACGCAGTATTTT,CASSTTGNADTQYF
TRBJ1-1,NA,TRBV3-1/TRBV3-2,NA,TGTGCCAGCAGCCAAGAAGGGGGGGGAAATCGAGCTTTCTTT,CASSQEGGGNRAFF
TRBJ1-1,NA,TRBV18,many,TGTGCCAGCTCACCACCAGGAGGGCGCGTCGCTTTCTTT,CASSPPGGRVAFF
TRBJ1-2,NA,TRBV29-1,NA,TGCAGCGTTGTTCCGGGAAATAGGGCCGGTGGCTACACCTTC,CSVVPGNRAGGYTF
TRBJ1-1,NA,TRBV7-9,NA,TGTGCCAGCAGCTTAGTAGGGGACACTGAAGCTTTCTTT,CASSLVGDTEAFF
TRBJ1-4,NA,TRBV4-1,NA,TGCGCCAGCAGCCTCCGGGACTGGTATGAAAAACTGTTTTTT,CASSLRDWYEKLFF
TRBJ2-7,NA,TRBV28,NA,TGTGCCAGCAGTCCTTTCTACGAGCAGTACTTC,CASSPFYEQYF
TRBJ1-5,NA,TRBV19,NA,TGTGCCAGTAGTATTACTCGCAATCAGCCCCAGCATTTT,CASSITRNQPQHF
TRBJ1-6,NA,TRBV7-9,NA,TGTGCCAGCAGCTTAGACCTCGGGGATTCACCCCTCCACTTT,CASSLDLGDSPLHF
TRBJ1-2,NA,TRBV5-6,NA,TGTGCCAGCAGCTTGGTCGGAATCACTATGGCTAGCACCTTC,CASSLVGITMASTF
TRBJ2-3,NA,TRBV7-2,NA,TGTGCCAGCAGCCCGGGGGGCCTTTTTTTCGTCACAGATACGCAGTATTTT,CASSPGGLFFVTDTQYF
TRBJ1-1,NA,TRBV20-1,NA,TGCAGTGCTAGTCTGCAGATGAACACTGAAGCTTTCTTT,CSASLQMNTEAFF
TRBJ1-5,NA,TRBV28,NA,TGTGCCAGCAGTTCCCTGACGGCGGGCGGCAATCAGCCCCAGCATTTT,CASSSLTAGGNQPQHF
TRBJ2-3,NA,TRBV14,NA,TGTGCCAGCAGCCAGGAGGATATAAGCACAGATACGCAGTATTTT,CASSQEDISTDTQYF
TRBJ1-6,NA,TRBV7-9,NA,TGTGCCAGCAGCGTCGCTGATCAGGCGAATTCACCCCTCCACTTT,CASSVADQANSPLHF
TRBJ2-6,TRBD1,TRBV28,NA,TGTGCCAGCAGATACAGGGGCTCTGGGGCCAACGTCCTGACTTTC,CASRYRGSGANVLTF
TRBJ2-7,NA,TRBV5-4,once,TGTGCCAGCAGCGGCACCTCGGGATGGGACGAGCAGTACTTC,CASSGTSGWDEQYF
TRBJ2-1,NA,TRBV5-6,NA,TGTGCCTCCAACACCGGGACACTGAACAATGAGCAGTTCTTC,CASNTGTLNNEQFF
TRBJ1-1,NA,TRBV3-1/TRBV3-2,NA,TGTGCCAGCAGCCAACTAATTACTAACACTGAAGCTTTCTTT,CASSQLITNTEAFF
TRBJ1-2,TRBD1,TRBV5-6,NA,TGTGCCAGCGGCGCGAGGGACAGCAGCTATGGCTACACCTTC,CASGARDSSYGYTF
TRBJ1-2,NA,TRBV6-5,NA,TGTGCCAGCAGTTCAAAACTAACAGGAGACTATGGCTACACCTTC,CASSSKLTGDYGYTF
TRBJ2-7,NA,TRBV28,NA,TGTGCCAGCAGTCGAGGGAGTCTCGGGTACGAGCAGTACTTC,CASSRGSLGYEQYF
TRBJ2-1,TRBD1,TRBV3-1/TRBV3-2,NA,TGTGCCAGCAGCCTCATGTCAGGGGGCTACAATGAGCAGTTCTTC,CASSLMSGGYNEQFF
TRBJ2-1,TRBD1,TRBV11-1,once,TGTGCCAGCAGCTCCTATGACAGGGCTGGTGAGCAGTTCTTC,CASSSYDRAGEQFF
TRBJ2-1,TRBD2,TRBV5-1,NA,TGCGCCAGCAGCTTAGGGAATAGCGGGGGGGCCAATGAGCAGTTCTTC,CASSLGNSGGANEQFF
TRBJ1-4,NA,TRBV11-2,NA,TGTGCCAGCAGCGTAACAGGGACTAATGAAAAACTGTTTTTT,CASSVTGTNEKLFF
TRBJ2-3,TRBD2,TRBV3-1/TRBV3-2,NA,TGTGCCAGCAGCCTCAGCGGGGCACGCACAGATACGCAGTATTTT,CASSLSGARTDTQYF